The rows below give T cell receptor beta chains drawn from one sample of a study of vaccination effects on CD4 cells after COVID-19. Method: immunoSEQ multiplex PCR; TCRdb's copy keeps in-frame clones and lacks some. This sample has roughly 71,000 clones, with around 80% found just once. These receptors are not linked to any known antigen. The sequences come from CD4+ T cells from PBMCs cultured with HCoV-229E spike peptides, collected after COVID-19 vaccination. The receptors here all came from a human donor who received a COVID-19 vaccine. The CDR3 runs from the conserved cysteine through the conserved F or W. A D gene is named only where the DNA matches it firmly. Some rows have no size entry. The others give once, few or many, or a class for an expanded clone.

TRBV5-1	TRBJ2-5	.	17	TRBD1	TGCGCCAGCAGCTTACCTCGGGGACAGGGAATCATGGGGACCCAGTACTTC	CASSLPRGQGIMGTQYF
TRBV7-9	TRBJ1-6	.	13	.	TGTGCCAGCAGCGGCTATCAAAATTCACCCCTCCACTTT	CASSGYQNSPLHF
TRBV5-1	TRBJ1-2	.	16	.	TGCGCCAGCAGCCACGACAATGGGGCTCCGGGCTATGGCTACACCTTC	CASSHDNGAPGYGYTF
TRBV18	TRBJ2-1	.	14	TRBD1	TGTGCCAGCTCCGCCACAGGGGGTCACAATGAGCAGTTCTTC	CASSATGGHNEQFF
TRBV5-8	TRBJ1-6	.	15	.	TGTGCCAGCAGCTTCTTGACAAGCCTTAATTCACCCCTCCACTTT	CASSFLTSLNSPLHF
TRBV7-6	TRBJ2-2	.	16	.	TGTGCCAGCAGCCTCCAAGTAGCCACGAACACCGGGGAGCTGTTTTTT	CASSLQVATNTGELFF
TRBV3-1/TRBV3-2	TRBJ1-2	.	17	TRBD1	TGTGCCAGCAGCCAAAGGGGGGGGTCAGGACAGGGCTATGGCTACACCTTC	CASSQRGGSGQGYGYTF
TRBV19	TRBJ1-5	.	14	TRBD1	TGTGCCAGTGAAAGACAGGGAGGCAATCAGCCCCAGCATTTT	CASERQGGNQPQHF
TRBV2	TRBJ2-5	.	12	.	TGTGCCAGCAGCCGACTGAAAGAGACCCAGTACTTC	CASSRLKETQYF
TRBV4-2	TRBJ2-2	once	16	TRBD1	TGTGCCAGCAGCGCCCGGCAGGCAGGGGGATATGGGGAGCTGTTTTTT	CASSARQAGGYGELFF
TRBV2	TRBJ2-1	.	13	.	TGTGCCAGCAGTGAAGAAACGTCGAATGAGCAGTTCTTC	CASSEETSNEQFF
TRBV5-6	TRBJ2-3	.	15	.	TGTGCCAGCAGCTTGTATGGGTTGAGGACAGATACGCAGTATTTT	CASSLYGLRTDTQYF
TRBV19	TRBJ1-4	.	16	TRBD1	TGTGCCAGTAGCCTTACCGGGACAGTGCTTAATGAAAAACTGTTTTTT	CASSLTGTVLNEKLFF
TRBV7-9	TRBJ1-1	.	12	.	TGTGCCAGCAGGTCGGGGACCGGTGAAGCTTTCTTT	CASRSGTGEAFF
TRBV18	TRBJ2-1	.	14	TRBD1	TGTGCCAGCTCACCTCGGGACAGGGATAGTGAGCAGTTCTTC	CASSPRDRDSEQFF
TRBV2	TRBJ1-5	.	15	.	TGTGCCAGCAGTGTTACAGCCATCGGCAATCAGCCCCAGCATTTT	CASSVTAIGNQPQHF
TRBV6-5	TRBJ1-2	few	16	.	TGTGCCAGCAGTTACTCCCGGTCAGGGGCTAACTATGGCTACACCTTC	CASSYSRSGANYGYTF
TRBV2	TRBJ1-4	once	16	.	TGTGCCAGCAGTGAAGGGACAGTTGCAACTAATGAAAAACTGTTTTTT	CASSEGTVATNEKLFF
TRBV6-1	TRBJ1-4	.	16	.	TGTGCCAGCAGTAAAGCCCGTGGGCTGGCTAATGAAAAACTGTTTTTT	CASSKARGLANEKLFF
TRBV3-1/TRBV3-2	TRBJ2-1	.	15	TRBD2	TGTGCCAGCAGCGCGACTAGCGGGGTCTACAATGAGCAGTTCTTC	CASSATSGVYNEQFF
TRBV7-2	TRBJ2-3	once	15	.	TGTGCCAGCAGCCCCCGGACTATCCTCACAGATACGCAGTATTTT	CASSPRTILTDTQYF
TRBV2	TRBJ1-6	.	14	TRBD1	TGTGCCAGCAGTCGGGACAGACAGAATTCACCCCTCCACTTT	CASSRDRQNSPLHF
TRBV10-1	TRBJ1-6	.	17	.	TGCGCCAGCACCCTTATTTACGACGGGACCAATAATTCACCCCTCCACTTT	CASTLIYDGTNNSPLHF
TRBV18	TRBJ1-1	.	14	.	TGTGCCAGCTCACCTGGAAGGGGATACACTGAAGCTTTCTTT	CASSPGRGYTEAFF
TRBV7-9	TRBJ2-3	.	12	.	TGTGCCAGCAGGGGGGACACAGATACGCAGTATTTT	CASRGDTDTQYF
TRBV6-5	TRBJ1-1	few	14	.	TGTGCCAGCACACAACCTCTTACGGGAACTGAAGCTTTCTTT	CASTQPLTGTEAFF
TRBV6-1	TRBJ2-6	.	14	.	TGTGCCAGCAGTGACCTTTCTGGGGCCAACGTCCTGACTTTC	CASSDLSGANVLTF
TRBV6-5	TRBJ1-2	.	13	.	TGTGCCAGCACTTCTGGGATTGTAGGAGGCTACACCTTC	CASTSGIVGGYTF